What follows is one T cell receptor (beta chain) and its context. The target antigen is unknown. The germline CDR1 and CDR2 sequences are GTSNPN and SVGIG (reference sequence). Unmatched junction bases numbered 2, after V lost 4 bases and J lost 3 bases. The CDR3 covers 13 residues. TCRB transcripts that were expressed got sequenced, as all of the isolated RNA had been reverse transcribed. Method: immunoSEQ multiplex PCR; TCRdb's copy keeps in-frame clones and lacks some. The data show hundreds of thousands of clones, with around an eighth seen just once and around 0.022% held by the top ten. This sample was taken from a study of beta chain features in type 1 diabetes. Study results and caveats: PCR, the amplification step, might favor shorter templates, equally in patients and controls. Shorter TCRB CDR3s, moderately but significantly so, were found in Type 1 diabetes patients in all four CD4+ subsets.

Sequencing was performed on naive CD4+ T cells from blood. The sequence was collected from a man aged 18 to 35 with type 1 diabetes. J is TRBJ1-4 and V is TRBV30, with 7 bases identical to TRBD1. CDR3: CAWTGQSNEKLFF. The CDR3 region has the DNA TGTGCCTGGACGGGACAGTCTAATGAAAAACTGTTTTTT. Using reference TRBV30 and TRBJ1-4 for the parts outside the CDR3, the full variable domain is SQTIHQWPATLVQPVGSPLSLECTVEGTSNPNLYWYRQAAGRGLQLLFYSVGIGQISSEVPQNLSASRPQDRQFILSSKKLLLSDSGFYLCAWTGQSNEKLFFGSGTQLSVL.